The rows below give T cell receptor beta chains drawn from one sample of a study of cytomegalovirus exposure and HLA in healthy donors. Sequencing was performed with immunoSEQ multiplex PCR; in TCRdb, only in-frame clones are kept and a portion is missing. The top ten hold under 1.5% of the sample, which has around 190,000 clones, 65% to 90% seen once. The sequencing sample was made of PBMCs. These receptors all come from a girl aged 2 to 10 in good health and CMV-seropositive. CDR3s include the opening cysteine and the closing phenylalanine or tryptophan. Each record gives: J gene, D gene, clone size, V gene, CDR3 DNA, CDR3 protein. A D gene is named only where the DNA matches it firmly. The size field is filled for only some rows; it gives once, few, many or a size class.

j_call: TRBJ1-1
d_call: TRBD1
clone_size: few
v_call: TRBV6-5
cdr3_nt: TGTGCCAGCAGTCGGGGACAGGCACTTGAAGCTTTCTTT
cdr3_aa: CASSRGQALEAFF

j_call: TRBJ1-3
d_call: NA
clone_size: NA
v_call: TRBV19
cdr3_nt: TGTGCCAGTAGTACCCCCAACTCTGGAAACACCATATATTTT
cdr3_aa: CASSTPNSGNTIYF

j_call: TRBJ1-5
d_call: TRBD1
clone_size: NA
v_call: TRBV5-1
cdr3_nt: TGCGCCAGCAGCTTGGCCGGGACAGGGAATCAGCCCCAGCATTTT
cdr3_aa: CASSLAGTGNQPQHF

j_call: TRBJ2-7
d_call: NA
clone_size: NA
v_call: TRBV5-1
cdr3_nt: TGCGCCAGCAGCTCCCAGGGGAGTGTATCTGCCGAGCAGTACTTC
cdr3_aa: CASSSQGSVSAEQYF

j_call: TRBJ2-5
d_call: TRBD2
clone_size: NA
v_call: TRBV9
cdr3_nt: TGTGCCAGCAGCACCATAGCCCGGGGGGGGCTGGAGACCCAGTACTTC
cdr3_aa: CASSTIARGGLETQYF

j_call: TRBJ2-1
d_call: NA
clone_size: NA
v_call: TRBV5-4
cdr3_nt: TGTGCCAGCAGCTTGGTGACTCGCTACAATGAGCAGTTCTTC
cdr3_aa: CASSLVTRYNEQFF

j_call: TRBJ2-7
d_call: NA
clone_size: NA
v_call: TRBV30
cdr3_nt: TGTGCCTGGAGTGTCCGGACTCATAGCTCCTACGAGCAGTACTTC
cdr3_aa: CAWSVRTHSSYEQYF

j_call: TRBJ2-3
d_call: NA
clone_size: once
v_call: TRBV5-1
cdr3_nt: TGCGCCAGCAGCCCGGGAAGCACAGATACGCAGTATTTT
cdr3_aa: CASSPGSTDTQYF

j_call: TRBJ2-7
d_call: TRBD1
clone_size: few
v_call: TRBV2
cdr3_nt: TGTGCCAGAACCCTGGACAGGGACCACGAGCAGTACTTC
cdr3_aa: CARTLDRDHEQYF

j_call: TRBJ1-5
d_call: TRBD1
clone_size: NA
v_call: TRBV25-1
cdr3_nt: TGTGCCAGCAGTGGACAAACGGACAGGGAATCTAGCAATCAGCCCCAGCATTTT
cdr3_aa: CASSGQTDRESSNQPQHF

j_call: TRBJ1-6
d_call: TRBD1
clone_size: few
v_call: TRBV6-1
cdr3_nt: TGTGCCAGCAGTCAGGGACAGACCTATAATTCACCCCTCCACTTT
cdr3_aa: CASSQGQTYNSPLHF

j_call: TRBJ1-1
d_call: NA
clone_size: NA
v_call: TRBV29-1
cdr3_nt: TGCAGCGTTCTGGTCCAGATGAACACTGAAGCTTTCTTT
cdr3_aa: CSVLVQMNTEAFF

j_call: TRBJ2-1
d_call: TRBD2
clone_size: NA
v_call: TRBV5-4
cdr3_nt: TGTGCCAGCAGCCTAGCGGGAGAGCAGTTCTTC
cdr3_aa: CASSLAGEQFF

j_call: TRBJ2-1
d_call: TRBD2
clone_size: NA
v_call: TRBV6-1
cdr3_nt: TGTGCCAGCAGTGAGGCGCTAGCGGGGTTCAATGAGCAGTTCTTC
cdr3_aa: CASSEALAGFNEQFF

j_call: TRBJ1-4
d_call: NA
clone_size: NA
v_call: TRBV6-1
cdr3_nt: TGTGCCAGCAGTGAAGGTCCGGGGAGCTACCGTGGGTATAATGAAAAACTGTTTTTT
cdr3_aa: CASSEGPGSYRGYNEKLFF

j_call: TRBJ1-1
d_call: NA
clone_size: NA
v_call: TRBV19
cdr3_nt: TGTGCCAGTAGGAGCGGGGGCACTGAAGCTTTCTTT
cdr3_aa: CASRSGGTEAFF

j_call: TRBJ2-1
d_call: NA
clone_size: NA
v_call: TRBV7-7
cdr3_nt: TGTGCTAGCAGCCCACTGCGGGGAGCGGGCAATGAGCAGTTCTTC
cdr3_aa: CASSPLRGAGNEQFF

j_call: TRBJ1-2
d_call: NA
clone_size: NA
v_call: TRBV5-1
cdr3_nt: TGCGCCAGCAGACCCGTGGGCTACAACTATGGCTACACCTTC
cdr3_aa: CASRPVGYNYGYTF

j_call: TRBJ1-6
d_call: TRBD1
clone_size: NA
v_call: TRBV5-1
cdr3_nt: TGCGCCAGCAGCCCTACGGAATACACAGGGGCACCCCTCCACTTT
cdr3_aa: CASSPTEYTGAPLHF

j_call: TRBJ1-6
d_call: NA
clone_size: NA
v_call: TRBV6-5
cdr3_nt: TGTGCCAGCAGGTTCACCAGGGTGTACTCACCCCTCCACTTT
cdr3_aa: CASRFTRVYSPLHF

j_call: TRBJ2-3
d_call: NA
clone_size: NA
v_call: TRBV6-6
cdr3_nt: TGTGCCAGCACCCAGACTAGTCCCTTGTTCACAGATACGCAGTATTTT
cdr3_aa: CASTQTSPLFTDTQYF

j_call: TRBJ1-6
d_call: TRBD1
clone_size: NA
v_call: TRBV27
cdr3_nt: TGTGCCAGCAGTGCACCGGGACAGGGAAATTCACCCCTCCACTTT
cdr3_aa: CASSAPGQGNSPLHF

j_call: TRBJ2-7
d_call: NA
clone_size: NA
v_call: TRBV29-1
cdr3_nt: TGCAGCGTTACCCTAACAGGGCGCTACGAGCAGTACTTC
cdr3_aa: CSVTLTGRYEQYF

j_call: TRBJ2-7
d_call: NA
clone_size: NA
v_call: TRBV27
cdr3_nt: TGTGCCAGCAGTATAATAACAGGGTATGACGAGCAGTACTTC
cdr3_aa: CASSIITGYDEQYF

j_call: TRBJ2-5
d_call: NA
clone_size: NA
v_call: TRBV27
cdr3_nt: TGTGCCAGCAGTTCCCTAGCGGTAGGGGGGGAGACCCAGTACTTC
cdr3_aa: CASSSLAVGGETQYF

j_call: TRBJ1-6
d_call: NA
clone_size: few
v_call: TRBV6-4
cdr3_nt: TGTGCCAGCAGTGTGGAGGGGCGCGGGTCACCCCTCCACTTT
cdr3_aa: CASSVEGRGSPLHF

j_call: TRBJ2-4
d_call: TRBD2
clone_size: NA
v_call: TRBV18
cdr3_nt: TGTGCCAGCTCACCGACTAGCGGGAGTGAAAGGGGCGCCAAAAACATTCAGTACTTC
cdr3_aa: CASSPTSGSERGAKNIQYF

j_call: TRBJ2-7
d_call: TRBD1
clone_size: NA
v_call: TRBV2
cdr3_nt: TGTGCCAGCAGTGCCGGGACAGGGACCTACGAGCAGTACTTC
cdr3_aa: CASSAGTGTYEQYF

j_call: TRBJ2-7
d_call: TRBD1
clone_size: few
v_call: TRBV5-1
cdr3_nt: TGCGCCAGCAGCTTGGCCGGGACAGGTCACTACGAGCAGTACTTC
cdr3_aa: CASSLAGTGHYEQYF